This T cell receptor (beta chain) is drawn from a study of preoperative IRX-2 immunotherapy in early breast cancer. Clones were read by immunoSEQ multiplex PCR, and TCRdb kept only the in-frame ones, dropping some. Of under 25,000 clones in the sample, roughly 95% are singletons; the top ten hold around 15%. This clone was observed a single time. V was clipped by 4 bases and J by 4 bases; unmatched bases: 7. This CDR3 comprises 15 residues. Germline V gene sequence: CDR1 LNHDA, CDR2 SQIVND (reference sequence). The sample's treatment: preoperative locoregional IRX-2 cytokine immunotherapy. The chain recombines TRBV19 with TRBJ2-1, with 7 positions matching TRBD2. The TCR sequence derives from a human donor with breast cancer. The source was tumor tissue, collected after IRX-2 immunotherapy. The CDR3 nucleotides read TGTGCCAGTAGTACCGCGGGAGTGGTGTACAATGAGCAGTTCTTC. This codes for CASSTAGVVYNEQFF.